A single sample is the source of the 32 T cell receptor beta chains below, sequenced in a study of regulatory T cells in long-lasting Graves disease. Regarding time point: newly diagnosed GD, antithyroid drugs for less than 3 months. There was RNA extracted from PBMCs, and the TCR library was made from it. Arm-PCR of CDR3 regions with iRepertoire HTBI primers generated TCR beta libraries. MiXCR, run by TCRdb on the multiplex PCR reads, gives a single entry per CDR3 protein. The profile shows 580,000 or so distinct CDR3 sequences, around 15% of them singletons. These data also featured in a second study, about T cells in Graves' hyperthyroidism and ophthalmopathy.

The sample here was peripheral blood mononuclear cells (PBMCs), taken at new diagnosis, from a patient treated with antithyroid drugs. The receptor source for this set is a man aged 18 to 35 with Graves disease.

This clonotype was observed many times. The V call is TRBV6-2 or TRBV6-3, the J call TRBJ2-3; the D is unclear. CDR1 is MNHEY, CDR2 SVGEGT, per germline. The CDR3 is 11 residues long. Trimming cost V 5 bases and J 5 bases, with 5 bases left between them. CDR3 sequence: CASSIQDTQYF. The CDR3, as DNA: TGTGCCAGCAGTATTCAAGATACGCAGTATTTT.

This clonotype was observed many times. V is TRBV14 and J is TRBJ2-2, with a tentative D call TRBD1 (6 bases). V was shortened by 6 bases and J by 5 bases, with 16 bases between the two germline ends. CDR1 and CDR2 from the germline V gene are SGHDN and FVKESK. CDR3 length: 15 residues. CDR3 protein: CASRQTGMRTGELFF. CDR3 in DNA: TGTGCCAGCAGACAAACAGGGATGAGAACCGGGGAGCTGTTTTTT.

This clonotype was seen ten or more times. The chain links TRBV20-1 to TRBJ2-3; 12 nucleotides match TRBD2. V lost 0 bases and J lost 5; bases outside the gene matches: 6. From germline, CDR1 is DFQATT and CDR2 SNEGSKA (reference sequence). CDR3 size: 16 residues. This CDR3 reads CSARERLAGDVDTQYF. CDR3 nucleotide sequence: TGCAGTGCTAGAGAGAGACTAGCGGGAGATGTAGATACGCAGTATTTT.

This clonotype was seen ten or more times. The V and J genes are TRBV20-1 and TRBJ2-1; D possibly corresponds to TRBD1 (6 bases). V lost 0 bases and J lost 9, with 15 bases in between. Germline V gives CDR1 DFQATT, CDR2 SNEGSKA (reference sequence). CDR3 length: 14 residues. CDR3 sequence: CSARDHQGQSEQFF. CDR3 bases: TGCAGTGCTAGAGATCATCAGGGGCAATCTGAGCAGTTCTTC.

The chain employs TRBV7-9 and TRBJ2-7; maybe TRBD2 (7 bases). Germline values: CDR1 SEHNR, CDR2 FQNEAQ (reference sequence). V was trimmed by 3 bases and J by 2 bases, leaving 14 bases between them. The CDR3 is made up of 15 amino acids. The CDR3 DNA follows: TGTGCCAGCAGCTTGGAGGGGGGGGGGGCCTACGAGCAGTACTTC. Translated: CASSLEGGGAYEQYF.

This clonotype occurred a few times. The gene calls are TRBV9 and TRBJ2-1, with D unresolved. The CDR3 contains 13 residues. V lost 3 bases and J 5 bases, leaving 9 bases between the germline ends. CDR1 and CDR2 (germline): SGDLS, YYNGEE. Here the CDR3 reads CASSASSNNEQFF. The DNA for the CDR3 is TGTGCCAGCAGCGCCTCATCTAACAATGAGCAGTTCTTC.

Points on this clonotype: Since a much larger clone is just one base distant, this may be a read error. The chain is built from TRBV7-3 and TRBJ2-3, with 9 nucleotides matching TRBD2. Germline-derived CDR1 and CDR2 are SGHTA and FQGTGA. The CDR3 totals 20 residues. J gave up 1 base and V 7 bases, and 21 bases lay outside the gene matches. As DNA, the CDR3 is TGTGCCAGCAACCCAGGCAACGCTCCTATGACTAGCGGAGGCACAGATACGCAGTATTTT. Translation: CASNPGNAPMTSGGTDTQYF. The full variable domain, completed using reference TRBV7-3 and TRBJ2-3, is GAGVSQTPSNKVTEKGKYVELRCDPISGHTALYWYRQSLGQGPEFLIYFQGTGAADDSGLPNDRFFAVRPEGSVSTLKIQRTERGDSAVYLCASNPGNAPMTSGGTDTQYFGPGTRLTVL.

This clonotype appeared many times. CDR3 amino acids: CASSPRPTVNEQFF. The CDR3 DNA follows: TGTGCCAGCAGCCCGAGACCGACAGTCAATGAGCAGTTCTTC. The rearrangement joins TRBV7-3 to TRBJ2-1; D possibly corresponds to TRBD1 (5 bases). Trimming took off 5 bases at V and 6 bases at J, with 14 bases between the two ends. This CDR3 comprises 14 residues. Germline CDR1 and CDR2: SGHTA and FQGTGA.

This clonotype was observed at least ten times. The rearrangement links TRBV20-1 to TRBJ2-7; tentatively, D is TRBD1 (6 bases). This CDR3 region has 15 residues. V lost 0 bases to trimming and J lost 0 bases, with 12 bases between them. Germline V gives CDR1 DFQATT, CDR2 SNEGSKA (reference sequence). CDR3 sequence (DNA): TGCAGTGCTAGAGATCCGGACAGTGGCTCCTACGAGCAGTACTTC. This gives the protein CSARDPDSGSYEQYF.

In its sample, this clonotype was seen many times. J is TRBJ2-3 and V is TRBV30; D is perhaps TRBD2 (5 bases). Per germline, CDR1 GTSNPN and CDR2 SVGIG (reference sequence). Trimming took 3 bases from V and 0 from J, leaving 7 bases between them. The CDR3 contains 13 residues. The CDR3 sequence: CAWSRTSTDTQYF. The CDR3 nucleotides are TGTGCCTGGAGCAGGACTAGCACAGATACGCAGTATTTT.

This clonotype was seen ten or more times. The chain has TRBV11-3 and TRBJ2-7; the D call may be TRBD1 or TRBD2 (5 bases each). Per germline, CDR1 SGHNT and CDR2 YENEEA. The CDR3 runs to 12 residues. Trimming removed 5 bases at V and 4 bases at J, with 9 bases between. The CDR3 nucleotides read TGTGCCAGCAGCGGGGACGGATACGAGCAGTACTTC. This gives the protein CASSGDGYEQYF.

This clonotype has a count of ten or more. The rearrangement links TRBV12-3 or TRBV12-4 to TRBJ1-5; TRBD1 matches at 7 bases. The trim removed 5 bases at V and 3 bases at J, leaving 10 bases unmatched. The CDR3 is 16 residues long. CDR3 amino acids: CASSLIRQGVNQPQHF. In DNA form, the CDR3 reads TGTGCCAGCAGTCTAATCCGACAGGGCGTCAATCAGCCCCAGCATTTT.

The CDR3 DNA reads TGTGCCAGCAGCCAAATGAGGGGGGAAAAGATCCAAGAGACCCAGTACTTC. It translates to CASSQMRGEKIQETQYF. The chain employs TRBV3-1 and TRBJ2-5; D might be TRBD1 or TRBD2, each matching 6 bases. The CDR3 totals 17 residues. CDR1 is LGHDT, CDR2 YNNKEL, per germline (reference sequence). Deletions cut 2 bases from V and 1 base from J, with 17 bases between.

The V gene is TRBV12-3 or TRBV12-4, the J gene TRBJ2-1; 8 nucleotides agree with TRBD2. Trimming took 3 bases from V and 10 from J; bases not matched to a gene: 8. This CDR3 spans 14 amino acids. The CDR3 protein is CASSLFGGGREQFF. In DNA, the CDR3 is TGTGCCAGCAGTTTGTTCGGGGGGGGACGCGAGCAGTTCTTC.

This clonotype was seen many times. This chain joins TRBV3-1 and TRBJ1-1; TRBD1 might be the D (6 bases). The CDR3 consists of 11 residues. Germline V gene sequence: CDR1 LGHDT, CDR2 YNNKEL (reference sequence). Trimming shortened V by 6 bases and J by 8 bases, and 10 bases separated the two germline ends. This CDR3 is CASSPGQEAFF. The DNA for the CDR3 is TGTGCCAGCAGTCCCGGACAGGAAGCTTTCTTT. The variable domain in full, completed from reference TRBV3-1 and TRBJ1-1, reads DTAVSQTPKYLVTQMGNDKSIKCEQNLGHDTMYWYKQDSKKFLKIMFSYNNKELIINETVPNRFSPKSPDKAHLNLHINSLELGDSAVYFCASSPGQEAFFGQGTRLTVV.

This clonotype has more than one count but fewer than ten. The chain uses TRBV19 and TRBJ2-3, with D possibly matching TRBD1 (6 bases). Germline CDR1 is LNHDA and CDR2 is SQIVND (reference sequence). The CDR3 totals 14 residues. The ends were cut back, 4 bases at V and 11 bases at J, with 19 bases in the middle. In nucleotides, the CDR3 is TGTGCCAGTAGTAGAGCCCCCAAAGGGGGTTTGCAGTATTTT. Amino acids: CASSRAPKGGLQYF. Full variable domain (missing parts from reference TRBV19 and TRBJ2-3): DGGITQSPKYLFRKEGQNVTLSCEQNLNHDAMYWYRQDPGQGLRLIYYSQIVNDFQKGDIAEGYSVSREKKESFPLTVTSAQKNPTAFYLCASSRAPKGGLQYFGPGTRLTVL.

This clonotype was counted many times. The chain is built from TRBV27 and TRBJ2-3; a weak D match, TRBD1 (5 bases). V was clipped by 2 bases and J by 0 bases, with 27 bases between them. Germline V CDR1 and CDR2: MNHEY, SMNVEV (reference sequence). The CDR3 covers 21 residues. The chain's CDR3 is CASSLLFRSWADKTSTDTQYF. CDR3 nucleotides: TGTGCCAGCAGTTTACTTTTTCGCAGCTGGGCGGACAAAACTAGCACAGATACGCAGTATTTT.

The chain has TRBV18 and TRBJ2-3, with 10 bases fitting TRBD2. With 3 bases clipped from V and 0 bases from J, the junction kept 6 bases outside the gene matches. This CDR3 has 17 amino acids. The germline V gene has CDR1 KGHSH and CDR2 LQKENI. CDR3 nucleotides: TGTGCCAGCTCACCTGGGACTAGCGCTTCTAGCACAGATACGCAGTATTTT. Its translation: CASSPGTSASSTDTQYF.

In this sample, this clonotype turned up many times. This chain links TRBV29-1 with TRBJ1-1, with D hard to call. Trimming pared 4 bases from V and 1 base from J, leaving 7 bases between. The CDR3 contains 12 residues. Germline V lookup: CDR1 SQVTM, CDR2 ANQGSEA. The CDR3: CSVAEGNTEAFF. The CDR3 DNA reads as TGCAGCGTTGCCGAGGGGAACACTGAAGCTTTCTTT.

This clonotype occurred many times. The chain has TRBV7-3 and TRBJ2-6; 7 positions match TRBD1. Germline assignment: CDR1 SGHTA and CDR2 FQGTGA. V shed 5 bases and J 0 bases; nucleotides not matched to a gene: 13. This CDR3 is built from 19 residues. CDR3 protein: CASSLRLGTANSGANVLTF. The CDR3 coding sequence is TGTGCCAGCAGCCTGCGTCTCGGGACAGCAAACTCTGGGGCCAACGTCCTGACTTTC. The variable domain in full, completed from reference TRBV7-3 and TRBJ2-6, reads GAGVSQTPSNKVTEKGKYVELRCDPISGHTALYWYRQSLGQGPEFLIYFQGTGAADDSGLPNDRFFAVRPEGSVSTLKIQRTERGDSAVYLCASSLRLGTANSGANVLTFGAGSRLTVL.

This clonotype occurred a few times. The V and J genes are TRBV10-3 and TRBJ2-6; D perhaps matches TRBD1 (6 bases). CDR3 length: 16 amino acids. V was pared by 6 bases and J by 3 bases, with 15 bases between. Germline V gene data show CDR1 as ENHRY and CDR2 as SYGVKD. CDR3 DNA: TGTGCCATCAGGGCTGACAGGCGTTATGGGGCCAACGTCCTGACTTTC. This codes for CAIRADRRYGANVLTF.

The table lists this clonotype with many counts. The J gene is TRBJ1-3, the V gene TRBV30; no firm D call. In germline, CDR1 is GTSNPN, CDR2 SVGIG (reference sequence). Trimming stripped 3 bases from V and 0 bases from J, with 6 bases between. CDR3 length: 13 amino acids. The CDR3 here is CAWRTFSGNTIYF. In DNA, the CDR3 is TGTGCCTGGAGAACTTTCTCTGGAAACACCATATATTTT.

This chain joins TRBV20-1 and TRBJ2-1; D remains unclear. Trimming removed 3 bases from V and 3 bases from J, with 6 bases in between. CDR3 length: 12 residues. Germline V gene data show CDR1 as DFQATT and CDR2 as SNEGSKA (reference sequence). For the CDR3, the DNA is TGCAGTGCTAGCCCCTTCTACAATGAGCAGTTCTTC. Encoded protein: CSASPFYNEQFF.

In its sample, this clonotype was seen a few times. V is TRBV5-1 and J is TRBJ2-3; 9 positions match TRBD1. Looked up from germline, CDR1 is SGHRS and CDR2 is YFSETQ. J was trimmed by 4 bases and V by 3 bases; bases with no gene match: 6. The CDR3 contains 15 residues. The CDR3 sequence is CASSYLGQGSDTQYF. CDR3 DNA sequence: TGCGCCAGCAGCTACTTGGGACAGGGATCAGATACGCAGTATTTT.

The table lists this clonotype with a few counts. The chain couples TRBV20-1 to TRBJ1-1; 8 bases align to TRBD1. CDR3 size: 15 residues. The trim removed 0 bases at V and 5 bases at J, leaving 8 bases unmatched. Germline V lookup: CDR1 DFQATT, CDR2 SNEGSKA (reference sequence). DNA for the CDR3: TGCAGTGCTAGAGATCCTGGACAGGGTGAAACTGAAGCTTTCTTT. This codes for CSARDPGQGETEAFF.

This clonotype was counted at least ten times. This chain uses TRBV28 with TRBJ1-2, with TRBD1 matching over 7 bases. Germline CDR1 MDHEN, CDR2 SYDVKM. The V segment lost 10 bases and the J segment 8 bases; nucleotides outside the gene matches: 10. The CDR3 consists of 12 residues. The CDR3 sequence is CATTTGRYGYTF. The CDR3 DNA follows: TGTGCCACCACGACAGGGAGGTACGGCTACACCTTC.

This clonotype was found a few times. J is TRBJ2-5 and V is TRBV18; D remains ambiguous. The CDR3 runs 11 residues. With 3 bases removed from V and 9 bases from J, the gap between germline ends came to 8 bases. Germline assignment: CDR1 KGHSH and CDR2 LQKENI. The CDR3 sequence: CASSPETAQYF. CDR3 coding DNA: TGTGCCAGCTCACCGGAAACGGCCCAGTACTTC.

At least ten counts were recorded for this clonotype. This chain uses TRBV7-2 with TRBJ2-3, with D uncertain. Per germline, CDR1 SGHTA and CDR2 FQGNSA. Trimming removed 2 bases from V and 2 bases from J, with 11 bases in between. The CDR3 extends over 15 amino acids. In nucleotides, the CDR3 is TGTGCCAGCAGCTTATTGGTCCCAACCACAGATACGCAGTATTTT. Its translation is CASSLLVPTTDTQYF.

V and J are TRBV5-5 and TRBJ2-7, with D maybe TRBD2 (5 bases). The length of the CDR3 is 12 residues. Between the trimmed V and J ends, which lost 4 bases and 7 bases, there was a span of 12 bases. From germline, CDR1 is SGHKS and CDR2 YYEKEE (reference sequence). The CDR3: CASSTSTGEQYF. CDR3 DNA: TGTGCCAGCAGCACGTCTACGGGGGAGCAGTACTTC.

The chain recombines TRBV20-1 with TRBJ1-1; 9 bases are a match to TRBD1. V lost 1 base to trimming and J lost 4 bases; unmatched junction nucleotides: 7. The CDR3 spans 15 residues. Germline V CDR1 and CDR2: DFQATT, SNEGSKA (reference sequence). The CDR3 spells CSARGYRGRGTEAFF. In DNA form, the CDR3 reads TGCAGTGCTAGAGGATACAGGGGGCGCGGCACTGAAGCTTTCTTT.

At least ten counts were recorded for this clonotype. V and J are TRBV11-2 and TRBJ2-7; D is uncertain. The CDR3 length is 10 residues. Trimming removed 0 bases at V and 9 bases at J, with 3 bases between. Germline V gives CDR1 SGHAT, CDR2 FQNNGV. CDR3 DNA sequence: TGTGCCAGCAGCTTAGAAGGGCAGTACTTC. Residues: CASSLEGQYF.

This clonotype was seen at least ten times. This chain uses TRBV28 with TRBJ2-5; tentatively, D is TRBD1 or TRBD2 (6 bases each). V shed 2 bases and J shed 1 base, with 11 bases lying between them. The germline V gene encodes CDR1 MDHEN and CDR2 SYDVKM. The CDR3 consists of 15 residues. The CDR3 spells CASSLGGLTQETQYF. Written as DNA, the CDR3 is TGTGCCAGCAGTTTAGGGGGGCTGACCCAAGAGACCCAGTACTTC.